A selection of T cell receptor beta chains follows, all from one sample in a study of T cells in Graves' hyperthyroidism and ophthalmopathy. TCRdb reprocessed the multiplex PCR reads via MiXCR and lists one record per CDR3 protein. The repertoire consists of hundreds of thousands of distinct CDR3 sequences, with roughly 18% occurring once and the leading ten covering about two fifths. Sequences were obtained from blood. The source of these receptors is a man aged 50 to 59 with Graves' ophthalmopathy. Both conserved end residues are part of each CDR3. Each record gives: clone size, D gene, V gene, J gene, CDR3 DNA, CDR3 protein. A D gene is named only where the DNA matches it firmly. Clone size is not always given. Where it is, it says once, few, many or a class for expanded clones.

abundance: many
d_gene: .
v_gene: TRBV12-3/TRBV12-4
j_gene: TRBJ1-2
CDR3nt: TGTGCCAGCAGTTCTGCAGGGTACTATGGCTACACCTTC
CDR3aa: CASSSAGYYGYTF

abundance: many
d_gene: TRBD2
v_gene: TRBV20-1
j_gene: TRBJ2-1
CDR3nt: TGCAGTGCTAGGAGAGGGACTAGCGGGAGTATCAATGAGCAGTTCTTC
CDR3aa: CSARRGTSGSINEQFF

abundance: many
d_gene: .
v_gene: TRBV2
j_gene: TRBJ1-1
CDR3nt: TGTGCCAATCCCTCGGGCGCGGGGAACACTGAAGCTTTCTTT
CDR3aa: CANPSGAGNTEAFF

abundance: many
d_gene: TRBD1
v_gene: TRBV11-2
j_gene: TRBJ2-7
CDR3nt: TGTGCCAGCAGTCGCCCCGGGACAGGGAATTCCTACGAGCAGTACTTC
CDR3aa: CASSRPGTGNSYEQYF

abundance: .
d_gene: TRBD2
v_gene: TRBV4-1
j_gene: TRBJ2-1
CDR3nt: TGCGCCAGCAGCCACCCACCGGGACTAGCGGGAAATGAGCAGTTCTTC
CDR3aa: CASSHPPGLAGNEQFF

abundance: .
d_gene: .
v_gene: TRBV20-1
j_gene: TRBJ1-4
CDR3nt: TGCAGTGCTAGAGATCCCGGGACGGATAATGAAAAACTGTTTTTT
CDR3aa: CSARDPGTDNEKLFF

abundance: .
d_gene: TRBD1
v_gene: TRBV7-9
j_gene: TRBJ1-2
CDR3nt: TGTGCCAGCAGCTTAGACAGGGGTAACTATGGCTACACCTTC
CDR3aa: CASSLDRGNYGYTF

abundance: .
d_gene: TRBD2
v_gene: TRBV7-8
j_gene: TRBJ2-3
CDR3nt: TGTGCCAGCAGCCCTGGGCCGGGACTAGCTGTCACAGATACGCAGTATTTT
CDR3aa: CASSPGPGLAVTDTQYF

abundance: .
d_gene: .
v_gene: TRBV7-3
j_gene: TRBJ2-1
CDR3nt: TGTGCCAGCAGCGCCGATGGGGGGAGCTCCTACAATGAGCAGTTCTTC
CDR3aa: CASSADGGSSYNEQFF

abundance: .
d_gene: .
v_gene: TRBV20-1
j_gene: TRBJ1-2
CDR3nt: TGCAGTGCAACGGCGGGGCGGAGCTCTAACTATGGCTACACCTTC
CDR3aa: CSATAGRSSNYGYTF

abundance: many
d_gene: .
v_gene: TRBV5-1
j_gene: TRBJ2-3
CDR3nt: TGCGCCAGCAGCACTAGCACAGATACGCAGTATTTT
CDR3aa: CASSTSTDTQYF

abundance: many
d_gene: TRBD1
v_gene: TRBV28
j_gene: TRBJ2-5
CDR3nt: TGTGCCAGCAGCCTAAGGGGGACAGGGGGGGAGACCCAGTACTTC
CDR3aa: CASSLRGTGGETQYF

abundance: few
d_gene: .
v_gene: TRBV19
j_gene: TRBJ1-6
CDR3nt: TGTGCCAGTAGTATGAATCGTTCACCCCTCCACTTT
CDR3aa: CASSMNRSPLHF

abundance: many
d_gene: TRBD1
v_gene: TRBV30
j_gene: TRBJ2-3
CDR3nt: TGTGCCCGGGGACAGGGTACAGATACGCAGTATTTT
CDR3aa: CARGQGTDTQYF

abundance: many
d_gene: TRBD2
v_gene: TRBV7-3
j_gene: TRBJ2-1
CDR3nt: TGTGCCAGCAGCTTCTTGGGGGGGAGCTCCTACAATGAGCAGTTCTTC
CDR3aa: CASSFLGGSSYNEQFF

abundance: many
d_gene: .
v_gene: TRBV5-1
j_gene: TRBJ2-3
CDR3nt: TGCGCCAGCAGCGACGCCCTAGGAGCTGGGACAGATACGCAGTATTTT
CDR3aa: CASSDALGAGTDTQYF

abundance: .
d_gene: .
v_gene: TRBV2
j_gene: TRBJ2-5
CDR3nt: TGTGCCAGCAGTGAAGCGCTTTGGGGGGACCAAGAGACCCAGTACTTC
CDR3aa: CASSEALWGDQETQYF

abundance: many
d_gene: .
v_gene: TRBV28
j_gene: TRBJ1-5
CDR3nt: TGTGCCAGCAGTTTCGCAGGCAGGGGCAATCAGCCCCAGCATTTT
CDR3aa: CASSFAGRGNQPQHF

abundance: once
d_gene: .
v_gene: TRBV12-3/TRBV12-4
j_gene: TRBJ2-7
CDR3nt: TGTGCCAGCAACCCTGGGGGTTACGAGCAGTACTTC
CDR3aa: CASNPGGYEQYF

abundance: many
d_gene: .
v_gene: TRBV28
j_gene: TRBJ1-5
CDR3nt: TGTGCCAGCAGTGAAGGGACGGCCTCGGGGATGCCCCAGCATTTT
CDR3aa: CASSEGTASGMPQHF

abundance: .
d_gene: .
v_gene: TRBV24-1
j_gene: TRBJ2-1
CDR3nt: TGTGCCACCAGTGGGGCGGGGGCTGATGAGCAGTTCTTC
CDR3aa: CATSGAGADEQFF

abundance: .
d_gene: .
v_gene: TRBV20-1
j_gene: TRBJ1-5
CDR3nt: TGCAGTGCTAGAAGCCAGGGCGGCAATCAGCCCCAGCATTTT
CDR3aa: CSARSQGGNQPQHF

abundance: .
d_gene: .
v_gene: TRBV7-3
j_gene: TRBJ2-5
CDR3nt: TGTGCCAGCAGCTTAACGGGAGCTCGGACTGCCCAAGAGACCCAGTACTTC
CDR3aa: CASSLTGARTAQETQYF

abundance: .
d_gene: TRBD1
v_gene: TRBV6-1
j_gene: TRBJ1-5
CDR3nt: TGTGCCCCCAGGGAAGAGGGACAGGGGGCGGTTAGACCCCCATCGAGGAGCAATCAGCCCCAGCATTTT
CDR3aa: CAPREEGQGAVRPPSRSNQPQHF

abundance: many
d_gene: .
v_gene: TRBV27
j_gene: TRBJ2-3
CDR3nt: TGTGCCAGCAGTTTAACGTCGGGTGATACGCAGTATTTT
CDR3aa: CASSLTSGDTQYF

abundance: .
d_gene: .
v_gene: TRBV7-2
j_gene: TRBJ2-1
CDR3nt: TGTGCCAGCAGACCGCTAGGGCGGCAGGCCTCTCACTACAATGAGCAGTTCTTC
CDR3aa: CASRPLGRQASHYNEQFF

abundance: many
d_gene: TRBD1
v_gene: TRBV28
j_gene: TRBJ2-7
CDR3nt: TGTGCCAGCAGTCCCCGGGGGGACAGGGTGCGTTCTTACGAGCAGTACTTC
CDR3aa: CASSPRGDRVRSYEQYF

abundance: .
d_gene: .
v_gene: TRBV28
j_gene: TRBJ2-7
CDR3nt: TGTGCCAGCAGTTTAACCCGACAGTCCTACGAGCAGTACTTC
CDR3aa: CASSLTRQSYEQYF

abundance: many
d_gene: .
v_gene: TRBV30
j_gene: TRBJ2-5
CDR3nt: TGTGCCTGGAGCCAGGTGGGAGAGACCCAGTACTTC
CDR3aa: CAWSQVGETQYF

abundance: .
d_gene: TRBD2
v_gene: TRBV7-9
j_gene: TRBJ2-5
CDR3nt: TGTGCCAGCAGCGGGGGACTAGCGGCCCAAGAGACCCAGTACTTC
CDR3aa: CASSGGLAAQETQYF

abundance: .
d_gene: .
v_gene: TRBV2
j_gene: TRBJ2-4
CDR3nt: TGTGCCAGCAACAACAACATTCAGTACTTC
CDR3aa: CASNNNIQYF

abundance: .
d_gene: TRBD2
v_gene: TRBV11-2
j_gene: TRBJ2-2
CDR3nt: TGTGCCAGCGGCTTTAGAGGACTAGCGGGAGGGTCCGGGGAGCTGTTTTTT
CDR3aa: CASGFRGLAGGSGELFF

abundance: many
d_gene: TRBD1
v_gene: TRBV11-2
j_gene: TRBJ1-5
CDR3nt: TGTGCCAGCAGTCTAGCATCCAGGGGGGGCAATCAGCCCCAGCATTTT
CDR3aa: CASSLASRGGNQPQHF

abundance: .
d_gene: .
v_gene: TRBV11-2
j_gene: TRBJ2-3
CDR3nt: TGTGCCAGCAACTCCCCTCGGACTAGCACAGATACGCAGTATTTT
CDR3aa: CASNSPRTSTDTQYF

abundance: .
d_gene: .
v_gene: TRBV6-2/TRBV6-3
j_gene: TRBJ2-2
CDR3nt: TGTGCCAGCAACAGGGCCTCGAACACCGGGGAGCTGTTTTTT
CDR3aa: CASNRASNTGELFF

abundance: many
d_gene: TRBD2
v_gene: TRBV2
j_gene: TRBJ2-7
CDR3nt: TGTGCCAGCAGTGAAATAGCGGGCGGGGCCGGGAAGCAGTACTTC
CDR3aa: CASSEIAGGAGKQYF

abundance: many
d_gene: TRBD1
v_gene: TRBV18
j_gene: TRBJ1-2
CDR3nt: TGTGCCAGCTCACCATGGCCGACAGGGGAAGGCTACACCTTC
CDR3aa: CASSPWPTGEGYTF

abundance: .
d_gene: .
v_gene: TRBV5-4
j_gene: TRBJ2-5
CDR3nt: TGTGCCAGCAGCCAGGGGGGGACAGAGACCCAGTACTTC
CDR3aa: CASSQGGTETQYF

abundance: many
d_gene: TRBD1
v_gene: TRBV2
j_gene: TRBJ1-2
CDR3nt: TGTGCCAGCAGCCACGACAGGGGAGGCTATGGCTACACCTTC
CDR3aa: CASSHDRGGYGYTF

abundance: .
d_gene: .
v_gene: TRBV5-1
j_gene: TRBJ1-2
CDR3nt: TGCGCCAGCAGCTTGGGAGAGAACAACTATGGCTACACCTTC
CDR3aa: CASSLGENNYGYTF

abundance: many
d_gene: .
v_gene: TRBV6-1
j_gene: TRBJ2-7
CDR3nt: TGTGCCAGCAGGTCCGGGGGCCCAATCGAGCAGTACTTC
CDR3aa: CASRSGGPIEQYF

abundance: .
d_gene: .
v_gene: TRBV20-1
j_gene: TRBJ1-5
CDR3nt: TGCAGTGCTAGGTACAGCAATCAGCCCCAGCATTTT
CDR3aa: CSARYSNQPQHF

abundance: many
d_gene: TRBD2
v_gene: TRBV20-1
j_gene: TRBJ2-5
CDR3nt: TGCAGTGCTCGCGGACTAGCGGGCCTCCAAGAGACCCAGTACTTC
CDR3aa: CSARGLAGLQETQYF

abundance: .
d_gene: .
v_gene: TRBV19
j_gene: TRBJ2-7
CDR3nt: TGTGCCTCCTCCGGAAGGGCTCACGGCTACGAGCAGTACTTC
CDR3aa: CASSGRAHGYEQYF

abundance: many
d_gene: .
v_gene: TRBV7-2
j_gene: TRBJ2-1
CDR3nt: TGTGCCAGCAGCTTAGCGGCTAGCCGGAGCTCCTACAATGAGCAGTTCTTC
CDR3aa: CASSLAASRSSYNEQFF

abundance: .
d_gene: TRBD2
v_gene: TRBV11-2
j_gene: TRBJ2-7
CDR3nt: TGTGCCAGCAGAAGCGGGAGTTTGGTCCACGAGCAGTACTTC
CDR3aa: CASRSGSLVHEQYF

abundance: many
d_gene: .
v_gene: TRBV3-1
j_gene: TRBJ2-3
CDR3nt: TGTGCCAGCAGCCAAGAGACCCAAACAGATACGCAGTATTTT
CDR3aa: CASSQETQTDTQYF

abundance: .
d_gene: .
v_gene: TRBV7-9
j_gene: TRBJ2-5
CDR3nt: TGTGCCAGCAGGGTAGTTGGAGGAGAGACCCAGTACTTC
CDR3aa: CASRVVGGETQYF

abundance: few
d_gene: .
v_gene: TRBV6-6
j_gene: TRBJ2-3
CDR3nt: TGTGCCAGCAGTTACGACGGAAACACAGATACGCAGTATTTT
CDR3aa: CASSYDGNTDTQYF

abundance: .
d_gene: .
v_gene: TRBV27
j_gene: TRBJ1-2
CDR3nt: TGTGCCAGCAGTTTATTATCCGGTTATGGCTACACCTTC
CDR3aa: CASSLLSGYGYTF

abundance: few
d_gene: .
v_gene: TRBV10-3
j_gene: TRBJ2-5
CDR3nt: TGTGCCGTTCAACAGGGCGGACAAGAGACCCAGTACTTC
CDR3aa: CAVQQGGQETQYF

abundance: many
d_gene: .
v_gene: TRBV20-1
j_gene: TRBJ1-6
CDR3nt: TGCAGTGCTAGAGATGAAGGCCGGAGTAGTTCACCCCTCCACTTT
CDR3aa: CSARDEGRSSSPLHF

abundance: .
d_gene: .
v_gene: TRBV7-9
j_gene: TRBJ1-1
CDR3nt: TGTGCCAGCAGCTTCGACGGCGCCACTGAAGCTTTCTTT
CDR3aa: CASSFDGATEAFF

abundance: many
d_gene: .
v_gene: TRBV11-2
j_gene: TRBJ2-3
CDR3nt: TGTGCCAGCAGCTTAGGAGCGGGCAATACGCAGTATTTT
CDR3aa: CASSLGAGNTQYF

abundance: .
d_gene: .
v_gene: TRBV12-3/TRBV12-4
j_gene: TRBJ2-7
CDR3nt: TGCGTCAGCAGAACGGGACGGAGCTACGAGCAGTACTTC
CDR3aa: CVSRTGRSYEQYF

abundance: many
d_gene: TRBD2
v_gene: TRBV11-2
j_gene: TRBJ2-7
CDR3nt: TGTGCCAGCAGCCGCGGACTAGCGGGAGCCCACGAGCAGTACTTC
CDR3aa: CASSRGLAGAHEQYF

abundance: .
d_gene: .
v_gene: TRBV27
j_gene: TRBJ1-2
CDR3nt: TGTGCCAGCAGCCTTGACTATGGACGGTCCTATGGCTACACCTTC
CDR3aa: CASSLDYGRSYGYTF

abundance: .
d_gene: .
v_gene: TRBV7-2
j_gene: TRBJ1-5
CDR3nt: TGTGCCAGCAGCTTGGTCGGGGCTGGCAATCAGCCCCAGCATTTT
CDR3aa: CASSLVGAGNQPQHF

abundance: many
d_gene: .
v_gene: TRBV20-1
j_gene: TRBJ2-7
CDR3nt: TGCAGTGCGGAGCGGATAAATCTCGAGCAGTACTTC
CDR3aa: CSAERINLEQYF

abundance: many
d_gene: .
v_gene: TRBV14
j_gene: TRBJ2-7
CDR3nt: TGTGCCAGCAGCCAAGGAGGTACAGGGACCTACGAGCAGTACTTC
CDR3aa: CASSQGGTGTYEQYF